One TCR beta chain is described in this entry. These data are taken from a study of control samples from healthy donors and cancer patients. Germline CDR1 and CDR2: MNHEY and SVGAGI. The CDR3 is 14 amino acids. V lost 5 bases to trimming and J lost 7 bases, with 14 bases between them. Profiling relied on immunoSEQ multiplex PCR, and the TCRdb table lists in-frame clones only, not all of them. The data show 100,000 to 150,000 clones, 85% to 95% seen once. The sample consisted of PBMCs. The J gene is TRBJ1-4, the V gene TRBV6-5; D remains ambiguous. This receptor was identified in a man older than 75 with head and neck cancer. The CDR3 DNA sequence: TGTGCCAGCAGTACCCAGGTGGGCACTGAAAAACTGTTTTTT. Amino acid sequence: CASSTQVGTEKLFF.